The rows below give T cell receptor beta chains drawn from one sample of a study of CD8 T cells in ankylosing spondylitis. TCRdb analysed the 5' RACE reads with MiXCR anew, one entry per CDR3 protein. Here the sample spans roughly 400,000 distinct CDR3 sequences, around 22% being singletons. Sequences were obtained from blood, either unsorted or a sorted T cell fraction (not recorded which). The receptors originated from a male donor with ankylosing spondylitis. The CDR3 runs from the conserved cysteine through the conserved F or W. Each record gives: V gene, CDR3 length, D gene, clone size, J gene, CDR3 protein, CDR3 DNA. D genes are given only for firm matches. Size tells how often a clone was seen (once, few, many) or the class of an expanded clone, and some rows leave it out.

>TRBV5-1|15|.|few|TRBJ2-5
CASSLIARDQETQYF
TGCGCCAGCAGCTTGATAGCACGGGATCAAGAGACCCAGTACTTC
>TRBV10-3|13|TRBD2|few|TRBJ2-7
CATRLAGEGEQYF
TGTGCCACCCGACTAGCGGGAGAGGGTGAGCAGTACTTC
>TRBV29-1|13|.|few|TRBJ2-3
CSVQGPATDTQYF
TGCAGCGTGCAGGGTCCGGCCACAGATACGCAGTATTTT
>TRBV7-2|14|.|.|TRBJ1-1
CASSLATGNTEAFF
TGTGCCAGCAGCTTAGCTACAGGAAACACTGAAGCTTTCTTT
>TRBV10-3|13|TRBD1|few|TRBJ1-1
CATWDSKNTEAFF
TGTGCCACCTGGGACAGTAAAAACACTGAAGCTTTCTTT
>TRBV20-1|15|.|.|TRBJ1-4
CSASRGATTNEKLFF
TGCAGTGCTAGCCGGGGAGCAACAACTAATGAAAAACTGTTTTTT
>TRBV11-2|14|TRBD2|.|TRBJ2-7
CASSSSGNKNEQYF
TGTGCCAGCAGCTCTAGCGGGAACAAGAACGAGCAGTACTTC
>TRBV29-1|11|.|many|TRBJ2-3
CSVEGTDTQYF
TGCAGCGTTGAGGGCACAGATACGCAGTATTTT
>TRBV10-3|13|TRBD1|.|TRBJ2-3
CAISQGEPDTQYF
TGTGCCATCAGTCAGGGGGAGCCAGATACGCAGTATTTT
>TRBV7-9|15|.|few|TRBJ1-1
CASSSRARVNTEAFF
TGTGCCAGCAGCTCACGGGCCAGGGTTAACACTGAAGCTTTCTTT
>TRBV5-1|15|.|.|TRBJ1-1
CASSSTRGASTEAFF
TGCGCCAGCAGCTCTACTAGGGGGGCGAGCACTGAAGCTTTCTTT
>TRBV7-3|14|TRBD2|.|TRBJ2-1
CASSLVYREGEQFF
TGTGCCAGCAGCTTAGTATATCGGGAGGGTGAGCAGTTCTTC
>TRBV6-1|14|.|.|TRBJ2-2
CASSENRVTGELFF
TGTGCCAGCAGTGAAAATAGGGTCACCGGGGAGCTGTTTTTT
>TRBV9|15|TRBD1|few|TRBJ1-2
CASSVEGQGFYGYTF
TGTGCCAGCAGCGTAGAGGGACAGGGCTTCTATGGCTACACCTTC
>TRBV29-1|16|TRBD1|.|TRBJ1-2
CSVFAYDRGTNYGYTF
TGCAGCGTTTTTGCCTACGACAGGGGGACTAACTATGGCTACACCTTC
>TRBV29-1|13|TRBD2|few|TRBJ2-3
CSTSGGPSDTQYF
TGCAGCACTTCGGGGGGTCCGTCAGATACGCAGTATTTT
>TRBV20-1|14|.|once|TRBJ2-7
CSARDRWNSYEQYF
TGCAGTGCTAGAGATCGCTGGAACTCCTACGAGCAGTACTTC
>TRBV28|13|.|few|TRBJ2-7
CASRDRFFYEQYF
TGTGCCAGCAGGGACAGATTCTTCTACGAGCAGTACTTC
>TRBV6-5|16|.|.|TRBJ2-2
CASSYFRQGNTGELFF
TGTGCCAGCAGTTACTTCCGGCAGGGGAACACCGGGGAGCTGTTTTTT
>TRBV25-1|14|TRBD2|few|TRBJ2-1
CASNAGLAVNEQFF
TGTGCCAGCAACGCCGGGCTAGCGGTCAATGAGCAGTTCTTC